This T cell receptor beta chain was obtained from a study of shared clonotypes between healthy human individuals. Whole-study results and caveats: Sharing across a few donors was seen in 4.5% to 6.5% of naive CD4 clonotypes.

TCRdb's copy holds only in-frame clones and misses some; the assay was immunoSEQ multiplex PCR. The sample holds approximately 710,000 clones, less than 95% seen once. V was shortened by 4 bases and J by 1 base, with 11 bases between the two germline ends. This CDR3 is 15 amino acids long. Looked up from germline, CDR1 is SGHTA and CDR2 is FQGTGA. For this clone: Its antigen is as yet unknown.

CD45RO+ cells joined CCR7-negative CD45RA+ TemRA cells to form CD8 memory. Sequenced material: memory CD8+ T cells from PBMCs. Subset noted: CD45RO+ cells pooled with CCR7-negative TemRA cells. The rearrangement links TRBV7-3 to TRBJ2-1; no clear D gene. The TCR originated in a man between 18 and 35 years old in good health. Some clones in this sample may be carry-over from other donors' samples. This CDR3 is CASSSTPPSYNEQFF. The CDR3 nucleotides are TGTGCCAGCAGCTCCACTCCTCCGTCCTACAATGAGCAGTTCTTC.